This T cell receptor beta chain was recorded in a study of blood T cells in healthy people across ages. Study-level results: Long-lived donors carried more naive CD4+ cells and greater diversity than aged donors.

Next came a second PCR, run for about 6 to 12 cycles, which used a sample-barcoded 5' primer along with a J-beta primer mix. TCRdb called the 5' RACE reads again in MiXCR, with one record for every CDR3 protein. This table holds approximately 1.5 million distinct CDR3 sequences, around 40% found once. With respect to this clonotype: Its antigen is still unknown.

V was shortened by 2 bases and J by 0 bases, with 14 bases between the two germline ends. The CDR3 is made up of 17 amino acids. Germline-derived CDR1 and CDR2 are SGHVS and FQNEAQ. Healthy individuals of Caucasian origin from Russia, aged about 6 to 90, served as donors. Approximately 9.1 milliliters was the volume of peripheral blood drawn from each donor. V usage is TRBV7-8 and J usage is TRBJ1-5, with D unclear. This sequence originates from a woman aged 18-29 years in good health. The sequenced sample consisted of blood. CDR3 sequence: CASSLFRWADSNQPQHF. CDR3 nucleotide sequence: TGTGCCAGCAGCTTATTTCGCTGGGCGGATAGCAATCAGCCCCAGCATTTT.